Following are 17 T cell receptor beta chains from one sample sequenced in a study of blood T cell repertoires in COVID-19. The repertoire was sequenced with immunoSEQ multiplex PCR; TCRdb's copy has only in-frame clones and lacks some. The sample includes around 60,000 clones, 75% to 90% of them seen just once. Sequenced: peripheral blood. These receptors all stem from a man older than 75 with acute or convalescent COVID-19.

This rearrangement joins TRBV9 to TRBJ2-3; 8 nucleotides line up with TRBD2. V lost 3 bases to trimming and J lost 4 bases; unmatched junction nucleotides: 10. This CDR3 region has 16 residues. Germline V gene sequence: CDR1 SGDLS, CDR2 YYNGEE. This chain's CDR3 is CASSEWAGGGADTQYF. The CDR3 DNA reads as TGTGCCAGCAGCGAGTGGGCGGGAGGAGGGGCAGATACGCAGTATTTT.

The chain is built from TRBV6-1 and TRBJ1-4, with D possibly being TRBD1 (5 bases). Trimming removed 5 bases from V and 5 bases from J, with 9 bases in between. The germline gives CDR1 MNHNS, CDR2 SASEGT. This CDR3 region has 13 residues. CDR3 nucleotide sequence: TGTGCCAGCAGTCTGGCAGGGAATGAAAAACTGTTTTTT. This gives the protein CASSLAGNEKLFF.

In its sample, this clone was seen a few times. The J gene is TRBJ2-7, the V gene TRBV23-1; the match to TRBD1 covers 9 bases. TRBV23-1 is noted as an ORF with a role that remains uncertain. The trim removed 2 bases at V and 0 bases at J, leaving 14 bases unmatched. The CDR3 runs 19 residues. CDR3: CASSQAPGQGVFSSYEQYF. The CDR3 bases are TGCGCCAGCAGTCAAGCGCCGGGACAGGGAGTTTTTAGCTCCTACGAGCAGTACTTC.

This clone turned up a few times. The rearrangement joins TRBV11-2 to TRBJ1-2; D ambiguous. This CDR3 has 13 amino acids. V was clipped by 4 bases and J by 4 bases, with 10 bases between them. Germline loops: CDR1 SGHAT, CDR2 FQNNGV. CDR3 sequence: CASSSQGVYGYTF. The CDR3 DNA reads as TGTGCCAGCAGCTCCCAAGGAGTCTATGGCTACACCTTC.

The rearrangement links TRBV3-1 (or the pseudogene TRBV3-2) to TRBJ2-3; TRBD2 matches 11 bases. V lost 3 bases to trimming and J lost 4 bases; unmatched junction nucleotides: 6. The germline gives CDR1 LGHDT, CDR2 YNNKEL (reference sequence). The CDR3 contains 16 residues. CDR3 bases: TGTGCCAGCAGCCAGGCCCCGGGACTAGCGGCAGATACGCAGTATTTT. It yields the protein CASSQAPGLAADTQYF.

The V gene is TRBV5-4, the J gene TRBJ1-4; D might be TRBD1 (5 bases). Looked up from germline, CDR1 is SGHNT and CDR2 is YYREEE (reference sequence). This CDR3 has 17 residues. Trimming shortened V by 0 bases and J by 0 bases, and 12 bases separated the two germline ends. This CDR3 is CASSLGGRGATNEKLFF. The CDR3 nucleotides read TGTGCCAGCAGCTTGGGTGGGAGGGGCGCAACTAATGAAAAACTGTTTTTT.

The V gene is TRBV10-1, the J gene TRBJ2-2, with 7 bases matching TRBD1. The V gene end was trimmed by 6 bases and the J gene end by 0 bases; junction bases not matched to a gene: 4. CDR3 length: 15 residues. Germline assignment: CDR1 WNHNN and CDR2 SYGVQD (reference sequence). CDR3 DNA: TGCGCCAGCAGGAAAGACAGGGCGAACACCGGGGAGCTGTTTTTT. It is translated as CASRKDRANTGELFF.

The rearrangement links TRBV12-5 to TRBJ1-1; maybe TRBD1 (6 bases). Trimming left V 7 bases short and J 1 base short, with 10 bases between. CDR3 size: 13 residues. Germline assignment: CDR1 LGHNT and CDR2 FRNRAP. This CDR3 reads CASEQTGNTEAFF. For the CDR3, the DNA is TGTGCTAGTGAGCAGACAGGGAACACTGAAGCTTTCTTT.

The rearrangement links TRBV5-1 to TRBJ2-3; TRBD2 is a possible D gene (6 bases). V lost 1 base and J lost 5, with 8 bases in between. The CDR3 spans 13 residues. From germline, CDR1 is SGHRS and CDR2 YFSETQ. For the CDR3, the DNA is TGCGCCAGCAGCTTGAGGGGAGGAGATACGCAGTATTTT. Translation gives CASSLRGGDTQYF.

The chain recombines TRBV10-2 with TRBJ1-4; unclear D gene. Trimming stripped 5 bases from V and 5 bases from J, with 9 bases between. Germline V gene lookup returns CDR1 WSHSY and CDR2 SAAADI. This CDR3 region has 13 residues. As DNA, the CDR3 is TGCGCCAGCAGTCAACAGCTAAATGAAAAACTGTTTTTT. It specifies CASSQQLNEKLFF.

A single count supports this clone. This sequence joins TRBV19 and TRBJ1-5, with 8 bases fitting TRBD1. V was clipped by 6 bases and J by 15 bases; unmatched bases: 10. The CDR3 totals 12 residues. Germline V gene sequence: CDR1 LNHDA, CDR2 SQIVND (reference sequence). The CDR3 is CASRTDRAAAHF. CDR3 nucleotide sequence: TGTGCCAGTAGGACGGACAGGGCCGCCGCGCATTTT.

J is TRBJ1-2 and V is TRBV19; D is undetermined. Deletions cut 5 bases from V and 4 bases from J, with 14 bases between. The CDR3 is 14 residues long. CDR1 is LNHDA and CDR2 is SQIVND in the germline V gene (reference sequence). The DNA for the CDR3 is TGTGCCAGTAGTCCGCCCCAAGAGTTCTATGGCTACACCTTC. Translating it yields CASSPPQEFYGYTF.

This chain links TRBV19 with TRBJ1-6, with D possibly TRBD1 on 6 matching bases. Germline CDR1 and CDR2: LNHDA and SQIVND (reference sequence). The CDR3 runs to 14 residues. Trimming cost V 7 bases and J 5 bases, with 12 bases left between them. This CDR3 reads CASTPRTDNSPLHF. CDR3 sequence (DNA): TGTGCCAGTACCCCAAGGACAGATAATTCACCCCTCCACTTT.

V gene TRBV19 combines with J gene TRBJ1-2, with 7 bases identical to TRBD1. V lost 6 bases, J lost 4 bases, and 8 bases stayed unmatched. The CDR3 length is 14 residues. Germline CDR1 reads LNHDA; CDR2 reads SQIVND (reference sequence). In DNA, the CDR3 is TGTGCCAGTAGCTCCAGGGGGATTATCTATGGCTACACCTTC. This sequence encodes CASSSRGIIYGYTF.

The gene calls are TRBV19 and TRBJ2-1; 10 positions agree with TRBD1. J gave up 2 bases and V 6 bases, and 7 bases lay outside the gene matches. Germline CDR1 and CDR2: LNHDA and SQIVND (reference sequence). This CDR3 spans 16 amino acids. This CDR3 reads CASRYGTGAAYNEQFF. The CDR3 nucleotides read TGTGCCAGTAGATACGGGACAGGGGCGGCCTACAATGAGCAGTTCTTC.

The chain links TRBV7-2 to TRBJ1-2, with D possibly TRBD1 on 6 matching bases. V shed 7 bases and J shed 5 bases, with 17 bases lying between them. The CDR3 is made up of 14 amino acids. Germline CDR1 is SGHTA and CDR2 is FQGNSA. The CDR3 DNA reads as TGTGCCAGCACCGCCGGGGCAGGGGCTTATGGCTACACCTTC. The encoded protein is CASTAGAGAYGYTF. The variable domain in full, with the rest retrieved from reference TRBV7-2 and TRBJ1-2, is GAGVSQSPSNKVTEKGKDVELRCDPISGHTALYWYRQSLGQGLEFLIYFQGNSAPDKSGLPSDRFSAERTGGSVSTLTIQRTQQEDSAVYLCASTAGAGAYGYTFGSGTRLTVV.

This clone was counted only a few times. The rearrangement joins TRBV3-1 (or the pseudogene TRBV3-2) to TRBJ1-3; TRBD1 agrees at 7 bases. V gave up 5 bases and J gave up 0 bases; unmatched junction bases: 7. This CDR3 comprises 16 residues. The germline CDR1 and CDR2 sequences are LGHDT and YNNKEL (reference sequence). CDR3 region: CASSYGTEVSGNTIYF. The CDR3 nucleotides are TGTGCCAGCAGCTACGGGACAGAAGTCTCTGGAAACACCATATATTTT.